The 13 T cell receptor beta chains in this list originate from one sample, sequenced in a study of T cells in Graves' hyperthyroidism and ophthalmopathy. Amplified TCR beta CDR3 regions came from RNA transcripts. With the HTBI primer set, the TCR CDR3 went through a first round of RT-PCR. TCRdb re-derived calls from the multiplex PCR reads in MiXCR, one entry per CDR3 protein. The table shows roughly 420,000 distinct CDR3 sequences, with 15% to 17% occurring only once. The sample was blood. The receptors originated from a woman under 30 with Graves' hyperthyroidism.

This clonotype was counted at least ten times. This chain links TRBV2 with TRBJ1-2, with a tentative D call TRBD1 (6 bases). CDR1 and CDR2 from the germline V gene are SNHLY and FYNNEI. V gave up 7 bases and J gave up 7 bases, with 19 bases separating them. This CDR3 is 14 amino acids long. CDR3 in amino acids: CASTPRTGARGYTF. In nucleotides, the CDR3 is TGTGCCAGCACCCCCAGAACGGGGGCGCGTGGCTACACCTTC.

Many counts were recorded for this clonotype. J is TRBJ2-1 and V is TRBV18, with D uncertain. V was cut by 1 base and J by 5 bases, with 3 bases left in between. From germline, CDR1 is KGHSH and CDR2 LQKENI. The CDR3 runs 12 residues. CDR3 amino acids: CASSPLNNEQFF. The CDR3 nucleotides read TGTGCCAGCTCACCACTTAACAATGAGCAGTTCTTC.

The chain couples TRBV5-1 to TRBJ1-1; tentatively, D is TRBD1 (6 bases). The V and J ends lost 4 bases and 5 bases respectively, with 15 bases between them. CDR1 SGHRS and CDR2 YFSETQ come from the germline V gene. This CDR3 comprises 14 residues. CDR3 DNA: TGCGCCAGCAGCCGCGGTGGGGGGGCGACTGAAGCTTTCTTT. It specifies CASSRGGGATEAFF.

The CDR3 sequence is CASSQGGRPQETQYF. CDR3 nucleotides: TGTGCCAGCAGCCAGGGAGGGAGGCCCCAAGAGACCCAGTACTTC. This rearrangement joins TRBV7-6 to TRBJ2-5; TRBD2 matches 7 bases. The CDR3 consists of 15 residues. Germline CDR1 SGHVS, CDR2 FNYEAQ. After removal of 5 bases from V and 1 base from J, the junction contained 7 bases not matched to a gene.

CDR3 protein: CASSITGRPRSYTF. CDR3 in DNA: TGCGCCAGCAGCATTACGGGCAGGCCGCGGAGCTACACCTTC. The chain has TRBV5-1 and TRBJ1-2; D gene ambiguous. This CDR3 comprises 14 residues. Trimming removed 4 bases at V and 9 bases at J, with 19 bases between. Germline CDR1 reads SGHRS; CDR2 reads YFSETQ.

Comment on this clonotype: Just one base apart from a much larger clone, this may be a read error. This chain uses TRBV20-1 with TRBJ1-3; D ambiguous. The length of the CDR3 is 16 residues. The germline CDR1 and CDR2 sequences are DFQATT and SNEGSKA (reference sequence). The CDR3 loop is CSARDRWGSSGNAIYF. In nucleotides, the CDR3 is TGCAGTGCTAGAGACCGATGGGGAAGCTCTGGAAACGCCATATATTTT.

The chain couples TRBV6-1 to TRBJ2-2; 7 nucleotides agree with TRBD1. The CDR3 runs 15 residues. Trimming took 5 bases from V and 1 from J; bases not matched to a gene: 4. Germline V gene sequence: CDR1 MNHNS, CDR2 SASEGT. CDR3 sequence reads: CASSRQGLNTGELFF. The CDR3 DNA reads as TGTGCCAGCAGTCGACAGGGCTTGAACACCGGGGAGCTGTTTTTT.

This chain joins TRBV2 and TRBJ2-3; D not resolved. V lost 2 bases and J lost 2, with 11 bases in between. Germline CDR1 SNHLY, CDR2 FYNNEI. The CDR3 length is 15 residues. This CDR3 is CASSESRYTTDTQYF. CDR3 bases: TGTGCCAGCAGTGAATCCCGGTACACCACAGATACGCAGTATTTT.

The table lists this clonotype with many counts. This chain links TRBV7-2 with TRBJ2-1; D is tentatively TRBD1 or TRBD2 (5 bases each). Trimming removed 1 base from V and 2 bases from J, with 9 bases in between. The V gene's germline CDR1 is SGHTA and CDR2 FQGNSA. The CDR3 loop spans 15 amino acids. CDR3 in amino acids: CASSLVWGPYNEQFF. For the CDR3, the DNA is TGTGCCAGCAGCTTAGTTTGGGGACCCTACAATGAGCAGTTCTTC.

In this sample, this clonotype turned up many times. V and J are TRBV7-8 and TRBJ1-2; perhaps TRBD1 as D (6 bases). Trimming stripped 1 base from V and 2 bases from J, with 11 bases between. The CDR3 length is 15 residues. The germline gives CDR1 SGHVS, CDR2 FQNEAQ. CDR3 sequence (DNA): TGTGCCAGCAGCTTAGGAAGGGGGGGGAACTATGGCTACACCTTC. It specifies CASSLGRGGNYGYTF.

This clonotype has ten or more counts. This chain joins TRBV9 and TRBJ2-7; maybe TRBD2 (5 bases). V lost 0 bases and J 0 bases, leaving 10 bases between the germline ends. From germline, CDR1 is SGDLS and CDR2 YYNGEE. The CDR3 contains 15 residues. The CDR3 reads CASSVDPGTSYEQYF. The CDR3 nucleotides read TGTGCCAGCAGCGTAGACCCGGGAACCTCCTACGAGCAGTACTTC.

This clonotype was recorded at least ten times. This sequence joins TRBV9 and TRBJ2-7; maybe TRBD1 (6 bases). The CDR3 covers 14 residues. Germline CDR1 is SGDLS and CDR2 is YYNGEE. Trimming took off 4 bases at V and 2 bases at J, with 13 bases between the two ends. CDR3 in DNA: TGTGCCAGCAGCCCTCGGGGACAACCCTACGAGCAGTACTTC. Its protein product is CASSPRGQPYEQYF.

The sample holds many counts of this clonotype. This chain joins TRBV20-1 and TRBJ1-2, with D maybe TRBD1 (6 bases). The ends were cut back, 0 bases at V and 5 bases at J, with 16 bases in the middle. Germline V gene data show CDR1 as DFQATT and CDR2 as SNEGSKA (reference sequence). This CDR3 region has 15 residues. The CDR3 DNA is TGCAGTGCTAGAGATTCCGAAAGGGGGGGGTATGGCTACACCTTC. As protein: CSARDSERGGYGYTF.